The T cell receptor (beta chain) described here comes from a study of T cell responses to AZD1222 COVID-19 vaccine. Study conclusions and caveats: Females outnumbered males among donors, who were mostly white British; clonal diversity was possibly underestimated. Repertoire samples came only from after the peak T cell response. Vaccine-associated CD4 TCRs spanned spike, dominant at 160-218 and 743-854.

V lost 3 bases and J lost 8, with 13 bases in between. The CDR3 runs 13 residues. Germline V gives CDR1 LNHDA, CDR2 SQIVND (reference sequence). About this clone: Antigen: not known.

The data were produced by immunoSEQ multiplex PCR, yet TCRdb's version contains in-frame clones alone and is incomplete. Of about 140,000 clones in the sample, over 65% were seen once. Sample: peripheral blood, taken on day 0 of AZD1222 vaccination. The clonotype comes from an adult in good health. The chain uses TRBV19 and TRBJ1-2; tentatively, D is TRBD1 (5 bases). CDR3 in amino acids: CASSIRGKYGYTF. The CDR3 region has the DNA TGTGCCAGTAGTATTAGGGGAAAGTACGGCTACACCTTC.